This TCR beta chain is drawn from a study of cytomegalovirus exposure and HLA in healthy donors. Across the whole study: A later analysis reported the same platform for the roughly 120 validation repertoires and the roughly 700 first-cohort repertoires. Overall study findings and caveats: The authors enumerated 180 or so TCR beta chains as linked to cytomegalovirus.

About this clone: The antigen is undetermined.

The V gene's germline CDR1 is SEHNR and CDR2 FQNEAQ (reference sequence). The CDR3 has 15 amino acids. The ends lost 7 bases at V and 4 bases at J; junction bases unmatched: 3. TCRdb's table, derived via immunoSEQ multiplex PCR, lists solely in-frame clones and lacks some. The sample has about 71,000 clones, 94% seen once. The chain carries TRBV7-9 and TRBJ2-2; 13 positions agree with TRBD2. Sample: PBMCs. The sequence was collected from a woman younger than 30 in good health and CMV-seronegative. CDR3 residues: CASTRLAGGTGELFF. The CDR3 coding sequence is TGTGCCAGCACCCGACTAGCGGGGGGCACCGGGGAGCTGTTTTTT.